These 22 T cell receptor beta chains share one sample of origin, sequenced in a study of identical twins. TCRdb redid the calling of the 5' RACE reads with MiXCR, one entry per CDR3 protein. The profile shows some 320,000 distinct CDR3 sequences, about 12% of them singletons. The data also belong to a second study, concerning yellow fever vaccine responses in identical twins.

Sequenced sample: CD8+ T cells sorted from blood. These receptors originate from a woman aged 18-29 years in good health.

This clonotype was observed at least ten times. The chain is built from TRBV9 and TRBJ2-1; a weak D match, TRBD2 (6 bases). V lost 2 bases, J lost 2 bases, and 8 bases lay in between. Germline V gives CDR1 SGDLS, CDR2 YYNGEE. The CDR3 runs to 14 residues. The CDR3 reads CASSVGGTYNEQFF. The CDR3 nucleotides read TGTGCCAGCAGCGTGGGGGGTACCTACAATGAGCAGTTCTTC.

The chain's CDR3 is CATSRNGTSGRYEQYF. For the CDR3, the DNA is TGTGCCACCAGCAGAAACGGGACTAGCGGGAGATACGAGCAGTACTTC. V usage is TRBV15 and J usage is TRBJ2-7; 14 bases map to TRBD2. The junction had 4 bases not matched to a gene; V was cut back by 2 bases and J by 4 bases. Germline assignment: CDR1 LNHNV and CDR2 YYDKDF (reference sequence). CDR3 length equals 16 residues.

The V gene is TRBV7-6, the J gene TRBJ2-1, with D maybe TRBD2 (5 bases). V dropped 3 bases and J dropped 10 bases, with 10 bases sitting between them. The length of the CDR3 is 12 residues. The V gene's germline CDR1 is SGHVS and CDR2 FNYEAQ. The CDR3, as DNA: TGTGCCAGCAGCTTGAGGGCCCACGAGCAGTTCTTC. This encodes CASSLRAHEQFF.

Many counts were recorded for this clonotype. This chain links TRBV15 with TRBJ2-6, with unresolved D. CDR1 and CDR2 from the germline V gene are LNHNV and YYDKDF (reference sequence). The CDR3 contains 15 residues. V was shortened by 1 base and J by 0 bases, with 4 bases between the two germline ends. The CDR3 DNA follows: TGTGCCACCAGCAGAGTGGACTCTGGGGCCAACGTCCTGACTTTC. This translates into CATSRVDSGANVLTF.

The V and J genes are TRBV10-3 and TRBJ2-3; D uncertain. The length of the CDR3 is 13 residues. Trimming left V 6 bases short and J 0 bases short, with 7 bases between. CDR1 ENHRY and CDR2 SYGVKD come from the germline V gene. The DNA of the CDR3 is TGTGCCATCAGGAGTGTGAGCACAGATACGCAGTATTTT. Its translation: CAIRSVSTDTQYF.

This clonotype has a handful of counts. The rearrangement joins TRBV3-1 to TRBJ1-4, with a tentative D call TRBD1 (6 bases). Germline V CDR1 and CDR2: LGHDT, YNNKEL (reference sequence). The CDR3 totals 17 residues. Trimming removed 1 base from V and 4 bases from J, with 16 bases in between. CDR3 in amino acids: CASSQGNGGLNNEKLFF. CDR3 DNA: TGTGCCAGCAGCCAAGGAAACGGGGGGCTAAATAATGAAAAACTGTTTTTT.

CDR3 region: CASSFWAGEDNEQFF. The CDR3 DNA is TGTGCCAGCAGTTTCTGGGCGGGAGAGGACAATGAGCAGTTCTTC. V gene TRBV28 combines with J gene TRBJ2-1, with 7 bases matching TRBD2. The CDR3 consists of 15 residues. CDR1 MDHEN and CDR2 SYDVKM come from the germline V gene. V shed 3 bases and J 5 bases; nucleotides not matched to a gene: 7.

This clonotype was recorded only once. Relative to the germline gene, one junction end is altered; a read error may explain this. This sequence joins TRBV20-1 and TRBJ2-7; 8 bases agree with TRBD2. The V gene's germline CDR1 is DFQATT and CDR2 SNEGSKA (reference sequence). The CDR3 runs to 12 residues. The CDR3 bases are TGCAGTGCCAGAGCGGGGGATTACGAGCAGTACTTC. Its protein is CSARAGDYEQYF.

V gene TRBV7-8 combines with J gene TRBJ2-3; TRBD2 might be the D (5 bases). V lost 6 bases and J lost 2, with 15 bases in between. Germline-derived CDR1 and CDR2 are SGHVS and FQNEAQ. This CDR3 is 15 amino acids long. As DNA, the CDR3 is TGTGCCAGCAGGAGTGGGAGCGGATACACAGATACGCAGTATTTT. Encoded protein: CASRSGSGYTDTQYF.

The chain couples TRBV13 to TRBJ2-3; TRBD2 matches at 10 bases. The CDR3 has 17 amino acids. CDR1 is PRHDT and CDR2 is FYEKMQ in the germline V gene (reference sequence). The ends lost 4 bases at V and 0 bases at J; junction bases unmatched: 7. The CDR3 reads CASSSSSSGGSTDTQYF. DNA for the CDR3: TGTGCCAGCAGCTCCTCCTCTAGCGGGGGAAGCACAGATACGCAGTATTTT.

For the CDR3, the DNA is TGTGCCAGCAGTGCCCGGGGGATCTCCTACAATGAGCAGTTCTTC. This sequence encodes CASSARGISYNEQFF. V gene TRBV28 combines with J gene TRBJ2-1; D may be TRBD2 (6 bases). This CDR3 region has 15 residues. Trimming took off 5 bases at V and 0 bases at J, with 11 bases between the two ends. Germline V gene data show CDR1 as MDHEN and CDR2 as SYDVKM.

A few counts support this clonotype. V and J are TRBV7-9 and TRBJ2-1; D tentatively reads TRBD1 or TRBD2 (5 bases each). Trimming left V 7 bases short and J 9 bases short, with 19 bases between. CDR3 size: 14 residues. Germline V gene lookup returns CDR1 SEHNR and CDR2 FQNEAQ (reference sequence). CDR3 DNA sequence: TGTGCCAGCAACCCGCGAGGCTATGGGGGTGAGCAGTTCTTC. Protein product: CASNPRGYGGEQFF.

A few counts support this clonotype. The CDR3 spells CSAERDRAGYTF. CDR3 DNA: TGCAGCGCCGAAAGGGACAGGGCTGGCTACACCTTC. The chain has TRBV29-1 and TRBJ1-2; 9 positions agree with TRBD1. This CDR3 has 12 residues. The germline CDR1 and CDR2 sequences are SQVTM and ANQGSEA. V lost 7 bases to trimming and J lost 7 bases; unmatched junction nucleotides: 7.

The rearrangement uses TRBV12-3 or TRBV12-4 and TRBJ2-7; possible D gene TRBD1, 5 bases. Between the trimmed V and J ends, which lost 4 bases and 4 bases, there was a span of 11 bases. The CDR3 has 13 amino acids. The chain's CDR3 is CASSWGRSYEQYV. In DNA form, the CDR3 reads TGTGCCAGCAGTTGGGGCAGATCTTACGAGCAGTACGTC.

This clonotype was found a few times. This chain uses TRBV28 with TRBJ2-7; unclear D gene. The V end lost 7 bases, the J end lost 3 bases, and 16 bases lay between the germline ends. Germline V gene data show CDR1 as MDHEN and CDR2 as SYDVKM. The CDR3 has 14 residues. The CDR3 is CASNPGPEYYEQYF. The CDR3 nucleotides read TGTGCCAGCAACCCCGGGCCAGAGTACTACGAGCAGTACTTC.

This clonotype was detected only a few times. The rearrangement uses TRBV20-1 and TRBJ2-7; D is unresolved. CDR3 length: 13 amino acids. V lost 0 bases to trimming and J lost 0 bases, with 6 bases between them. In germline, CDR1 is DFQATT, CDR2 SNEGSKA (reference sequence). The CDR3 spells CSARELGSYEQYF. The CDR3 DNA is TGCAGTGCTAGAGAATTGGGCTCCTACGAGCAGTACTTC.

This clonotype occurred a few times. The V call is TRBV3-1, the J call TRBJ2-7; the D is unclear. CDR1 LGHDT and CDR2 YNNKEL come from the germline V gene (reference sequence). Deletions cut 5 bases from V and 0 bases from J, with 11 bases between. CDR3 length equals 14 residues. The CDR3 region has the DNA TGTGCCAGCAGCATAACCGCGAGCTCCTACGAGCAGTACTTC. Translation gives CASSITASSYEQYF.

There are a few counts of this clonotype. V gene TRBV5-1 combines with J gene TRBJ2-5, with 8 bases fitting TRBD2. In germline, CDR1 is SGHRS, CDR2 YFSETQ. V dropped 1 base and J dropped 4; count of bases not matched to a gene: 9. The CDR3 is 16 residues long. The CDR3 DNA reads TGCGCCAGCAGCTTGCTTAGCGGGATAACCGGAGAGACCCAGTACTTC. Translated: CASSLLSGITGETQYF.

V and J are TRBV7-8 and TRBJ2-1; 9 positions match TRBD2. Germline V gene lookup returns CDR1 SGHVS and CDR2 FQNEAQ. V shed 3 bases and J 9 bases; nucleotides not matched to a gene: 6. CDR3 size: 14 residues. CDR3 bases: TGTGCCAGCAGCTTGGGACTAGCCGTTGGTGAGCAGTTCTTC. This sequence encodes CASSLGLAVGEQFF.

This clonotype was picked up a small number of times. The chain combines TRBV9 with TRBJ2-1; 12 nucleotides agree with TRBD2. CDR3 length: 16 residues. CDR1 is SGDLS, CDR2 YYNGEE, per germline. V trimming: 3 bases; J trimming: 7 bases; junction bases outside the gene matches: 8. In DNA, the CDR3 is TGTGCCAGCAGCGCCCAGGGACTAGCGGGTTGGAATGAGCAGTTCTTC. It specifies CASSAQGLAGWNEQFF. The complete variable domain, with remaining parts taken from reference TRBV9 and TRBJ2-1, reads DSGVTQTPKHLITATGQRVTLRCSPRSGDLSVYWYQQSLDQGLQFLIQYYNGEERAKGNILERFSAQQFPDLHSELNLSSLELGDSALYFCASSAQGLAGWNEQFFGPGTRLTVL.

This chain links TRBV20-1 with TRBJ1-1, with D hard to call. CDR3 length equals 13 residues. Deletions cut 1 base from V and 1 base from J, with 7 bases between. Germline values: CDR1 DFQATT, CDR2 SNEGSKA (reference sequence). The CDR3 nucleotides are TGCAGTGCTAGAGGATACCAGAACACTGAAGCTTTCTTT. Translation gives CSARGYQNTEAFF.

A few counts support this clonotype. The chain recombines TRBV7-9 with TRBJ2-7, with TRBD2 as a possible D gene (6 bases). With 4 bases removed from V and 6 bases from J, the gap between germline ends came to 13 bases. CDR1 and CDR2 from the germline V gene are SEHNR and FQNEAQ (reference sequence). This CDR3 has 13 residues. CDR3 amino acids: CASSSRVGGEQYV. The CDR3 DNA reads TGTGCCAGCAGCTCAAGAGTGGGGGGCGAGCAGTACGTC.